Below are 19 T cell receptor beta chains sequenced from a single sample in a study of blood T cells in healthy people across ages. A J-beta primer mix and a sample-barcoded 5' primer were used in a second PCR of about 7 to 12 cycles. TCRdb re-derived calls from the 5' RACE reads in MiXCR, one entry per CDR3 protein. The data contain hundreds of thousands of distinct CDR3 sequences, under 35% of them singletons. Sequencing was carried out using blood. The origin of the receptors is a woman older than 75 in good health.

This rearrangement joins TRBV7-9 to TRBJ2-2; D not certain. Germline V gives CDR1 SEHNR, CDR2 FQNEAQ (reference sequence). Trimming took 4 bases from V and 5 from J, leaving 17 bases between them. The CDR3 extends over 16 amino acids. The CDR3 DNA reads as TGTGCCAGCAGCTACGACCAATGGCCCAGGACCGGGGAGCTGTTTTTT. Translated, it gives CASSYDQWPRTGELFF.

The gene calls are TRBV6-1 and TRBJ2-7; 9 nucleotides match TRBD1. The last part of the DNA fits TRBJ2-5 better; the J call may be wrong. Per germline, CDR1 MNHNS and CDR2 SASEGT. The CDR3 length is 14 residues. The CDR3 region is CASSEPDRGETQYF. The CDR3 DNA follows: TGTGCCAGCAGTGAACCGGACAGGGGCGAGACCCAGTACTTC.

This clonotype was recorded at least ten times. The V and J genes are TRBV20-1 and TRBJ1-5; 9 positions match TRBD1. The CDR3 is 14 residues long. V was pared by 3 bases and J by 2 bases, with 2 bases of the junction left unmatched. Per germline, CDR1 DFQATT and CDR2 SNEGSKA (reference sequence). Here the CDR3 reads CSASGDRGNQPQHF. The CDR3 bases are TGCAGTGCTAGTGGGGACAGGGGCAATCAGCCCCAGCATTTT.

This clonotype came up many times. The chain has TRBV20-1 and TRBJ1-2, with D unclear. V was pared by 2 bases and J by 5 bases, with 12 bases between. This CDR3 contains 13 residues. The germline gives CDR1 DFQATT, CDR2 SNEGSKA (reference sequence). The CDR3 loop is CSARIDQKYGYTF. In DNA form, the CDR3 reads TGCAGTGCTAGAATCGACCAAAAATATGGCTACACCTTC.

This clonotype was counted at least ten times. The chain has TRBV4-2 and TRBJ2-1; D is perhaps TRBD2 (6 bases). The CDR3 extends over 13 amino acids. Trimming pared 4 bases from V and 5 bases from J, leaving 9 bases between. Per germline, CDR1 LGHNA and CDR2 YNFKEQ. The DNA for the CDR3 is TGTGCCAGCAGCCCCGGGGGAAACAATGAGCAGTTCTTC. It translates to CASSPGGNNEQFF.

This clonotype was detected only a few times. This rearrangement joins TRBV20-1 to TRBJ2-1; D may be TRBD2 (6 bases). The CDR3 covers 16 residues. V was shortened by 0 bases and J by 0 bases, with 12 bases between the two germline ends. Germline CDR1 is DFQATT and CDR2 is SNEGSKA (reference sequence). The chain's CDR3 is CSARDLDGSSYNEQFF. DNA for the CDR3: TGCAGTGCTAGAGACCTGGACGGGAGCTCCTACAATGAGCAGTTCTTC.

Of note for this clonotype: An end of the junction differs from the germline gene, which may be a read error. The rearrangement joins TRBV6-2 or TRBV6-3 to TRBJ1-5, with a possible D match to TRBD1 (5 bases). The CDR3 has 15 residues. Looked up from germline, CDR1 is MNHEY and CDR2 is SVGEGT. The CDR3 reads CASSLVQDSNQSQHF. The CDR3 DNA reads as TGTGCCAGCAGTTTGGTACAGGATAGCAATCAGTCCCAGCATTTT.

This clonotype is classed as medium-sized. The V call is TRBV27, the J call TRBJ2-7, with 8 bases fitting TRBD1. The CDR3 consists of 15 residues. The ends lost 5 bases at V and 0 bases at J; junction bases unmatched: 6. Germline values: CDR1 MNHEY, CDR2 SMNVEV (reference sequence). CDR3 residues: CASSPRQGTSYEQYF. CDR3 coding DNA: TGTGCCAGCAGTCCCCGACAGGGGACCTCCTACGAGCAGTACTTC.

Remarks on this clonotype: Lacking the conserved final phenylalanine or tryptophan, this CDR3 likely reflects a read error. The rearrangement uses TRBV5-6 and TRBJ1-5, with D hard to call. The CDR3 contains 16 residues. The V gene lost 2 bases and the J gene lost 0 bases, with 12 bases spanning the gap. Germline CDR1 is SGHDT and CDR2 is YYEEEE. CDR3 sequence reads: CASSLAGQYSNQPQHV. The CDR3 nucleotides read TGTGCCAGCAGCTTAGCGGGTCAGTATAGCAATCAGCCCCAGCATGTT.

This clonotype was observed a few times. A much more abundant neighbour one base away suggests this may be a read error. The chain uses TRBV7-6 and TRBJ2-1; weak D call: TRBD1 (5 bases). There are 11 residues in the CDR3. The germline CDR1 and CDR2 sequences are SGHVS and FNYEAQ. V was clipped by 4 bases and J by 9 bases, with 7 bases between them. The DNA for the CDR3 is TGTGCCAGCAGCTCAGGGTTTGAGCAGTTCTTC. This sequence encodes CASSSGFEQFF.

Details on this clonotype: A much bigger clone sits one base away, suggesting this may be a read error. The chain has TRBV6-5 and TRBJ2-5; 7 bases agree with TRBD2. Germline-derived CDR1 and CDR2 are MNHEY and SVGAGI. Trimming cost V 8 bases and J 4 bases; bases outside gene matches: 10. The CDR3 consists of 14 residues. The CDR3 bases are TGTGCCAGCGGGTACCCAGGGAGGGGAGAGACCCAGTACTTC. It yields the protein CASGYPGRGETQYF.

This clonotype was counted ten times or more. The rearrangement links TRBV11-2 to TRBJ2-3; no definite D call. Per the germline V gene, CDR1 is SGHAT and CDR2 is FQNNGV. The CDR3 extends over 13 amino acids. Trimming shortened V by 5 bases and J by 2 bases, and 8 bases separated the two germline ends. CDR3 DNA sequence: TGTGCCAGCAGCGTCGGATTCACAGATACGCAGTATTTT. Protein sequence: CASSVGFTDTQYF.

This chain connects TRBV29-1 to TRBJ1-1, with D possibly being TRBD1 (5 bases). The V end lost 0 bases, the J end lost 6 bases, and 14 bases lay between the germline ends. Germline CDR1 reads SQVTM; CDR2 reads ANQGSEA. There are 14 residues in the CDR3. The CDR3 DNA reads as TGCAGCGTTGAAGAGGGGCCAAGGCCCGCTGAAGCTTTCTTT. Protein: CSVEEGPRPAEAFF.

The rearrangement uses TRBV12-3 or TRBV12-4 and TRBJ1-1; no firm D call. V was pared by 7 bases and J by 2 bases, with 20 bases between. CDR3 length: 16 amino acids. The DNA of the CDR3 is TGTGCCAGCACCGTAACCTACATGGTGGGAAACACTGAAGCTTTCTTT. Translated, it gives CASTVTYMVGNTEAFF.

The chain uses TRBV6-5 and TRBJ2-2; a weak D match, TRBD2 (6 bases). The CDR3 is 16 amino acids. With 6 bases removed from V and 7 bases from J, the gap between germline ends came to 21 bases. Germline-derived CDR1 and CDR2 are MNHEY and SVGAGI. CDR3 in amino acids: CASSRQTPGVGGELFF. The CDR3 DNA sequence: TGTGCCAGCAGCCGACAGACCCCGGGGGTCGGCGGGGAGCTGTTTTTT.

This clonotype was counted at least ten times. This chain joins TRBV6-2 or TRBV6-3 and TRBJ2-3, with D possibly being TRBD2 (6 bases). The CDR3 is 14 amino acids. Germline V lookup: CDR1 MNHEY, CDR2 SVGEGT. V lost 7 bases, J lost 4 bases, and 15 bases lay in between. CDR3: CASNFRDLADTQYF. CDR3 nucleotides: TGTGCCAGCAATTTCCGGGACTTGGCAGATACGCAGTATTTT.

Comments on this clonotype: A junction boundary mismatches the germline segment, possibly from a read error. This rearrangement joins TRBV5-4 to TRBJ2-5; TRBD2 agrees at 12 bases. This CDR3 contains 15 residues. The V gene's germline CDR1 is SGHNT and CDR2 YYREEE (reference sequence). The CDR3 reads CVSSRGLAGQETQYF. The CDR3 nucleotides read TGTGTCAGCAGCCGGGGACTAGCGGGTCAAGAGACCCAGTACTTC.

Only a few counts were recorded for this clonotype. V is TRBV7-2 and J is TRBJ1-5; D is uncertain. V lost 5 bases, J lost 1 base, and 12 bases lay in between. The CDR3 spans 15 residues. Germline-derived CDR1 and CDR2 are SGHTA and FQGNSA. This chain's CDR3 is CASSPWRTSNQPQHF. The CDR3 DNA reads TGTGCCAGCAGCCCATGGCGGACCAGCAATCAGCCCCAGCATTTT.

This clonotype was detected a few times. V is TRBV18 and J is TRBJ2-5, with D perhaps TRBD1 (6 bases). The germline CDR1 and CDR2 sequences are KGHSH and LQKENI. The CDR3 totals 14 residues. The V end lost 4 bases, the J end lost 5 bases, and 14 bases lay between the germline ends. CDR3: CASSQRDTSETQYF. The CDR3, as DNA: TGTGCCAGCTCACAAAGGGACACCTCGGAGACCCAGTACTTC.